Shown below are 17 T cell receptor beta chains from a single sample sequenced in a study of blood T cell repertoires in COVID-19. The method was immunoSEQ multiplex PCR; TCRdb's version includes in-frame clones alone and lacks a portion of them. The table shows about 81,000 clones, with around 80% occurring only once. The sample taken for sequencing was peripheral blood. All receptors derive from a human donor in a cohort sampled during active COVID-19.

This clone was seen a few times. The gene calls are TRBV6-2 or TRBV6-3 and TRBJ1-1; the D gene is possibly TRBD1 (5 bases). Deletions cut 6 bases from V and 0 bases from J, with 8 bases between. Per germline, CDR1 MNHEY and CDR2 SVGEGT. The CDR3 has 13 amino acids. This CDR3 is CASSGHLNTEAFF. Here the CDR3 DNA reads TGTGCCAGCAGCGGACACCTGAACACTGAAGCTTTCTTT.

The chain joins TRBV4-1 to TRBJ1-1; D is perhaps TRBD1 (5 bases). Trimming removed 0 bases from V and 4 bases from J, with 24 bases in between. Germline loops: CDR1 MGHRA, CDR2 YSYEKL. The length of the CDR3 is 19 residues. The CDR3 bases are TGCGCCAGCAGCCAAGATTTAAGTTGGCAATACCACCAGGGCACTGAAGCTTTCTTT. It encodes CASSQDLSWQYHQGTEAFF.

V gene TRBV7-3 combines with J gene TRBJ1-1, with D perhaps TRBD1 (5 bases). The CDR3 consists of 15 residues. V dropped 0 bases and J dropped 1 base, with 9 bases sitting between them. Germline lookup yields CDR1 SGHTA and CDR2 FQGTGA. The CDR3 reads CASSLTTGGNTEAFF. DNA for the CDR3: TGTGCCAGCAGCTTAACTACGGGGGGGAACACTGAAGCTTTCTTT.

The chain couples TRBV5-8 to TRBJ1-5, with D perhaps TRBD1 (5 bases). Trimming left V 0 bases short and J 7 bases short, with 11 bases between. The CDR3 runs 14 residues. Germline CDR1 reads SGHTS; CDR2 reads YDEGEE. The CDR3 protein is CASSLASGEQPQHF. CDR3 coding DNA: TGTGCCAGCAGCTTGGCATCGGGGGAACAGCCCCAGCATTTT.

Notes on this clone: The limits of the CDR3 on the DNA are not certain, so only TCRdb's listed CDR3 is given. The gene calls are TRBV7-5 and TRBJ2-3; the table's D call of TRBD1 was not tested on the DNA. TRBV7-5 is tagged as a pseudogene. The CDR3 numbers 16 amino acids, ends counted. The CDR3 reads CARSSGWAGGTDTQYF.

The V gene is TRBV5-4, the J gene TRBJ2-2, with D perhaps TRBD1 (5 bases). CDR1 and CDR2 (germline): SGHNT, YYREEE (reference sequence). Trimming pared 4 bases from V and 0 bases from J, leaving 7 bases between. The CDR3 totals 14 residues. The CDR3 protein is CASSPDTNTGELFF. The CDR3 coding sequence is TGTGCCAGCAGCCCGGACACGAACACCGGGGAGCTGTTTTTT.

The V call is TRBV11-3, the J call TRBJ1-6; D possibly corresponds to TRBD1 (6 bases). The CDR3 length is 17 residues. CDR1 and CDR2 from the germline V gene are SGHNT and YENEEA. V shed 2 bases and J shed 7 bases, with 18 bases lying between them. The CDR3 region has the DNA TGTGCCAGCAGCTTAAAGGGGGGGATTGACAGCAATTCACCCCTCCACTTT. It translates to CASSLKGGIDSNSPLHF. The full variable domain, with the rest looked up from reference TRBV11-3 and TRBJ1-6, is EAGVVQSPRYKIIEKKQPVAFWCNPISGHNTLYWYLQNLGQGPELLIRYENEEAVDDSQLPKDRFSAERLKGVDSTLKIQPAELGDSAVYLCASSLKGGIDSNSPLHFGNGTRLTVT.

V and J are TRBV19 and TRBJ1-2; 8 bases map to TRBD1. CDR1 and CDR2 from the germline V gene are LNHDA and SQIVND (reference sequence). Germline trimming cut 3 bases from V and 4 bases from J; bases unmatched to any gene: 4. The length of the CDR3 is 14 residues. DNA for the CDR3: TGTGCCAGTAGTATTGGGCAGGGGGCCTATGGCTACACCTTC. Protein sequence: CASSIGQGAYGYTF. The whole variable domain, remainder taken from reference TRBV19 and TRBJ1-2, is DGGITQSPKYLFRKEGQNVTLSCEQNLNHDAMYWYRQDPGQGLRLIYYSQIVNDFQKGDIAEGYSVSREKKESFPLTVTSAQKNPTAFYLCASSIGQGAYGYTFGSGTRLTVV.

This chain uses TRBV24-1 with TRBJ1-1, with TRBD1 matching over 11 bases. Trimming at V came to 12 bases and at J to 5 bases, leaving 25 bases not matched to a gene. Germline loops: CDR1 KGHDR, CDR2 SFDVKD. The CDR3 loop spans 19 amino acids. This CDR3 is CAPYRFGQGAAQTRTEAFF. The CDR3 coding sequence is TGTGCCCCCTACCGGTTTGGACAGGGGGCGGCCCAGACGAGGACTGAAGCTTTCTTT.

This clone came up once. This chain connects TRBV19 to TRBJ1-1; possibly TRBD1 for D (6 bases). V was cut by 3 bases and J by 1 base, with 9 bases left in between. The CDR3 extends over 14 amino acids. Germline V lookup: CDR1 LNHDA, CDR2 SQIVND (reference sequence). This CDR3 reads CASSIEQGNTEAFF. The CDR3 DNA sequence: TGTGCCAGTAGTATCGAACAGGGGAACACTGAAGCTTTCTTT. Using reference TRBV19 and TRBJ1-1 for the parts outside the CDR3, the full variable domain is DGGITQSPKYLFRKEGQNVTLSCEQNLNHDAMYWYRQDPGQGLRLIYYSQIVNDFQKGDIAEGYSVSREKKESFPLTVTSAQKNPTAFYLCASSIEQGNTEAFFGQGTRLTVV.

DNA for the CDR3: TGTGCCAGCACGCCGCACCAGGGGGCTCAGCCCCAGCATTTT. This gives the protein CASTPHQGAQPQHF. The chain carries TRBV27 and TRBJ1-5; 8 bases match TRBD1. Looked up from germline, CDR1 is MNHEY and CDR2 is SMNVEV (reference sequence). CDR3 size: 14 residues. J was trimmed by 6 bases and V by 7 bases; bases with no gene match: 8.

The chain has TRBV4-2 and TRBJ1-6, with D maybe TRBD1 (5 bases). Germline V CDR1 and CDR2: LGHNA, YNFKEQ. This CDR3 contains 17 residues. The V end was cut by 3 bases, the J end by 0 bases, with 12 bases between. The DNA of the CDR3 is TGTGCCAGCAGCCAGGGGACTGGGAGCTCCTATAATTCACCCCTCCACTTT. Translation gives CASSQGTGSSYNSPLHF.

This chain uses TRBV25-1 with TRBJ1-2, with D maybe TRBD1 (6 bases). The CDR3 runs to 14 residues. The V gene's germline CDR1 is MGHDK and CDR2 SYGVNS. Trimming shortened V by 7 bases and J by 6 bases, and 18 bases separated the two germline ends. The CDR3 bases are TGTGCCAGCACCCCGCCCGGACAGATGGATGGCTACACCTTC. Translated, it gives CASTPPGQMDGYTF.

The rearrangement links TRBV18 to TRBJ2-7; D remains unclear. CDR1 KGHSH and CDR2 LQKENI come from the germline V gene. The CDR3 runs to 15 residues. Trimming took off 3 bases at V and 4 bases at J, with 16 bases between the two ends. This chain's CDR3 is CASSPPQELSYEQYF. In DNA form, the CDR3 reads TGTGCCAGCTCACCCCCCCAGGAACTCTCTTACGAGCAGTACTTC. The variable domain in full, with the rest retrieved from reference TRBV18 and TRBJ2-7, is NAGVMQNPRHLVRRRGQEARLRCSPMKGHSHVYWYRQLPEEGLKFMVYLQKENIIDESGMPKERFSAEFPKEGPSILRIQQVVRGDSAAYFCASSPPQELSYEQYFGPGTRLTVT.

This chain links TRBV18 with TRBJ1-3, with unresolved D. This CDR3 has 15 amino acids. Per germline, CDR1 KGHSH and CDR2 LQKENI. The ends were cut back, 2 bases at V and 0 bases at J, with 8 bases in the middle. The CDR3 loop reads CASSPTQHSGNTIYF. CDR3 nucleotides: TGTGCCAGCTCACCAACACAGCACTCTGGAAACACCATATATTTT. Complete variable domain (other parts from reference TRBV18 and TRBJ1-3): NAGVMQNPRHLVRRRGQEARLRCSPMKGHSHVYWYRQLPEEGLKFMVYLQKENIIDESGMPKERFSAEFPKEGPSILRIQQVVRGDSAAYFCASSPTQHSGNTIYFGEGSWLTVV.

CDR3: CASSSHGQGMGYSNQPQHF. As DNA, the CDR3 is TGTGCCAGTAGTTCCCACGGACAGGGGATGGGGTATAGCAATCAGCCCCAGCATTTT. The chain has TRBV19 and TRBJ1-5; 9 positions agree with TRBD1. This CDR3 region has 19 residues. Germline V lookup: CDR1 LNHDA, CDR2 SQIVND (reference sequence). After removal of 5 bases from V and 0 bases from J, the junction contained 14 bases not matched to a gene. The entire variable domain, with the rest obtained from reference TRBV19 and TRBJ1-5, is as follows: DGGITQSPKYLFRKEGQNVTLSCEQNLNHDAMYWYRQDPGQGLRLIYYSQIVNDFQKGDIAEGYSVSREKKESFPLTVTSAQKNPTAFYLCASSSHGQGMGYSNQPQHFGDGTRLSIL.

The V call is TRBV7-2, the J call TRBJ2-7; D is possibly TRBD1 (7 bases). Germline CDR1 SGHTA, CDR2 FQGNSA. The length of the CDR3 is 13 residues. Trimming cost V 4 bases and J 2 bases, with 9 bases left between them. As DNA, the CDR3 is TGTGCCAGCAGCTCAGGGGGGCCCTACGAGCAGTACTTC. Its protein product is CASSSGGPYEQYF.